This T cell receptor (beta chain) was captured in a study of blood T cell repertoires in COVID-19. Study background: PBMCs, B-cell-depleted T cells, or T cells provided the cDNA or gDNA that made up the material.

Germline CDR1 and CDR2: KGHDR and SFDVKD. The CDR3 sequence is 17 residues long. The V end was cut by 8 bases, the J end by 5 bases, with 26 bases between. TCRdb's table, derived via immunoSEQ multiplex PCR, lists solely in-frame clones and lacks some. This sample carries about 140,000 clones, approximately 85% of them seen once, and the ten largest clones take over 2.5%. The receptor was isolated from a man aged 50 to 60 with acute or convalescent COVID-19. Sequencing input: peripheral blood. This sequence joins TRBV24-1 and TRBJ1-1; possibly TRBD1 for D (6 bases). CDR3 protein: CATKAPTPEQGFTEAFF. CDR3 bases: TGTGCCACCAAAGCGCCCACACCTGAACAGGGTTTTACTGAAGCTTTCTTT.